This T cell receptor beta chain came from a study of cytomegalovirus exposure and HLA in healthy donors. In the PCR, 60 Vbeta and 13 Jbeta primers were used. In the authors' methods: Around 10 million of the 80 million or so unique TCR beta chains counted in a later analysis were shared. Using immunoSEQ multiplex PCR, the repertoire was profiled, and TCRdb retains in-frame clones only, with some absent. The DNA gave D and trimming, while V, J and clone size come from that table. This table has some 150,000 clones, about 83% appearing once. The V end lost 6 bases, the J end lost 7 bases, and 9 bases lay between the germline ends. The CDR3 spans 10 residues. Looked up from germline, CDR1 is DFQATT and CDR2 is SNEGSKA (reference sequence).

Sequenced: PBMCs. This TCR was recovered from a woman aged 30 to 39 in good health and CMV-seronegative. This sequence joins TRBV20-1 and TRBJ1-2; D remains ambiguous. The CDR3 region is CSAWAPGYTF. The CDR3 coding sequence is TGCAGTGCATGGGCGCCTGGCTACACCTTC.